The sequence of this TCR beta chain was determined in a study of blood T cell repertoires in COVID-19. Overall study context: T cells, B-cell-depleted T cells, or PBMCs supplied cDNA or gDNA.

The protocol was immunoSEQ multiplex PCR, while the TCRdb copy is restricted to in-frame clones and leaves out a portion. The profile shows about 200,000 clones, about 88% of them singletons. The CDR3 totals 15 residues. V trimming: 8 bases; J trimming: 8 bases; junction bases outside the gene matches: 14. Germline assignment: CDR1 SQVTM and CDR2 ANQGSEA. Seattle-derived patients entered the study during active infection and were followed longitudinally. The receptor comes from a man in his forties or fifties with COVID-19, enrolled during active disease. The rearrangement uses TRBV29-1 and TRBJ2-2; 10 bases map to TRBD1. Sequencing input: peripheral blood. CDR3 nucleotide sequence: TGCAGCTACAGGGTGGGGACAGGGGAAACTGGGGAGCTGTTTTTT. Translating gives CSYRVGTGETGELFF.